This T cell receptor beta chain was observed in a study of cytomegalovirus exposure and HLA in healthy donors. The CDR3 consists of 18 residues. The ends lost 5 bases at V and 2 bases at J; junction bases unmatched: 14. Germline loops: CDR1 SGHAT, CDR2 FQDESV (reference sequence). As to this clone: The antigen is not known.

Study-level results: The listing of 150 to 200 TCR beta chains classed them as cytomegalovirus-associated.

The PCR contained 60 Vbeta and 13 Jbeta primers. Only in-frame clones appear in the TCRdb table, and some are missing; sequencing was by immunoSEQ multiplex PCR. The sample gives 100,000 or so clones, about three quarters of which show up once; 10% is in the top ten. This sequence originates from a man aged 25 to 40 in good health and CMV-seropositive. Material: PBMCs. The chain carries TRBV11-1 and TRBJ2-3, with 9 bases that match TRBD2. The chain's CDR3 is CASSLRTLAGANTDTQYF. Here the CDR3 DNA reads TGTGCCAGCAGCCTACGTACTTTAGCGGGGGCGAACACAGATACGCAGTATTTT.